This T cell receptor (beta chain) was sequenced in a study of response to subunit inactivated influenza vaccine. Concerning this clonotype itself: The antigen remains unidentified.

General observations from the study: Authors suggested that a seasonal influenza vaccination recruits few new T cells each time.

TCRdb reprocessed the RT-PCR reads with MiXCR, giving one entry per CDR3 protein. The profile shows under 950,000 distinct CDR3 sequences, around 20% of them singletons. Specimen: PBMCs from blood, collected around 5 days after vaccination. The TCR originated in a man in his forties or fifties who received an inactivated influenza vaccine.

CDR3 region: CASSFNQGAWFF. CDR3 DNA: TGCGCCAGCAGCTTCAACCAGGGGGCCTGGTTCTTC. V gene TRBV5-1 combines with J gene TRBJ2-1; the match to TRBD1 covers 8 bases. Trimming cost V 2 bases and J 15 bases; bases outside gene matches: 7. Germline lookup yields CDR1 SGHRS and CDR2 YFSETQ. This CDR3 region has 12 residues.